The 17 T cell receptor beta chains presented below share a single source sample, sequenced in a study of T cell responses to AZD1222 COVID-19 vaccine. Method: immunoSEQ multiplex PCR; TCRdb's copy keeps in-frame clones and lacks some. Counted here are 60,000 to 75,000 clones, 85% occurring once; the ten biggest clones make up roughly 20%. The input for sequencing was peripheral blood, taken on day 0 of AZD1222 vaccination. The receptors shown here come from an adult in good health.

This chain connects TRBV2 to TRBJ1-5; no reliable D call. Per germline, CDR1 SNHLY and CDR2 FYNNEI. This CDR3 region has 13 residues. V lost 4 bases to trimming and J lost 6 bases, with 10 bases between them. This CDR3 reads CASSGNLGQPQHF. In nucleotides, the CDR3 is TGTGCCAGCAGTGGAAACCTGGGTCAGCCCCAGCATTTT. Complete variable domain (other parts from reference TRBV2 and TRBJ1-5): EPEVTQTPSHQVTQMGQEVILRCVPISNHLYFYWYRQILGQKVEFLVSFYNNEISEKSEIFDDQFSVERPDGSNFTLKIRSTKLEDSAMYFCASSGNLGQPQHFGDGTRLSIL.

J is TRBJ1-2 and V is TRBV10-3; TRBD1 might be the D (6 bases). Looked up from germline, CDR1 is ENHRY and CDR2 is SYGVKD. This CDR3 comprises 14 residues. V shed 4 bases and J shed 0 bases, with 9 bases lying between them. The CDR3 nucleotides are TGTGCCATCAGTGGGGGGGCTACTAACTATGGCTACACCTTC. Protein product: CAISGGATNYGYTF.

The rearrangement uses TRBV19 and TRBJ2-3; 11 nucleotides match TRBD1. This CDR3 has 15 amino acids. Germline loops: CDR1 LNHDA, CDR2 SQIVND (reference sequence). J was trimmed by 3 bases and V by 5 bases; bases with no gene match: 4. CDR3 sequence reads: CASSDGQGATDTQYF. CDR3 DNA sequence: TGTGCCAGTAGTGACGGACAGGGGGCAACAGATACGCAGTATTTT.

The chain uses TRBV3-1 (or the pseudogene TRBV3-2) and TRBJ2-7; D possibly corresponds to TRBD2 (6 bases). Germline CDR1 reads LGHDT; CDR2 reads YNNKEL (reference sequence). CDR3 length: 18 amino acids. Trimming stripped 0 bases from V and 0 bases from J, with 18 bases between. CDR3 loop: CASSQDGTHLGPSYEQYF. The DNA for the CDR3 is TGTGCCAGCAGCCAAGATGGGACTCACCTGGGACCCTCCTACGAGCAGTACTTC.

The genes are TRBV19 and TRBJ2-5; no reliable D call. This CDR3 is built from 11 residues. CDR1 and CDR2 (germline): LNHDA, SQIVND (reference sequence). Between the trimmed V and J ends, which lost 3 bases and 5 bases, there was a span of 4 bases. CDR3 coding DNA: TGTGCCAGTAGTATTAGGGAGACCCAGTACTTC. It specifies CASSIRETQYF.

The genes are TRBV10-3 and TRBJ1-3; D gene ambiguous. Trimming shortened V by 7 bases and J by 4 bases, and 14 bases separated the two germline ends. The germline CDR1 and CDR2 sequences are ENHRY and SYGVKD. This CDR3 has 14 residues. The CDR3 DNA is TGTGCCATCACCCCTGGAGGGTCCGGAAACACCATATATTTT. Its protein is CAITPGGSGNTIYF.

This clone has only one observation. The V and J genes are TRBV10-1 and TRBJ2-1; maybe TRBD1 (5 bases). This CDR3 spans 14 amino acids. Per the germline V gene, CDR1 is WNHNN and CDR2 is SYGVQD (reference sequence). Trimming cost V 7 bases and J 6 bases, with 16 bases left between them. Written as DNA, the CDR3 is TGCGCCAGCATGAGTGGCAGGGTTATCAATGAGCAGTTCTTC. It codes for CASMSGRVINEQFF.

V is TRBV12-5 and J is TRBJ2-1, with 9 nucleotides matching TRBD2. The junction had 6 bases not matched to a gene; V was cut back by 3 bases and J by 6 bases. This CDR3 contains 15 residues. The germline CDR1 and CDR2 sequences are LGHNT and FRNRAP. The CDR3 is CASGFGGGALNEQFF. The DNA for the CDR3 is TGTGCTAGTGGTTTTGGCGGGGGGGCCCTCAATGAGCAGTTCTTC.

The rearrangement joins TRBV9 to TRBJ1-3; no reliable D call. Germline CDR1 SGDLS, CDR2 YYNGEE. V was shortened by 1 base and J by 0 bases, with 11 bases between the two germline ends. CDR3 length: 16 residues. The CDR3 DNA follows: TGTGCCAGCAGCGTATCAGGATTAAGCTCTGGAAACACCATATATTTT. Protein: CASSVSGLSSGNTIYF.

The chain recombines TRBV5-1 with TRBJ2-1; unclear D gene. Germline CDR1 SGHRS, CDR2 YFSETQ. This CDR3 has 12 amino acids. V was trimmed by 4 bases and J by 11 bases, leaving 13 bases between them. The CDR3 DNA is TGCGCCAGCAGCGCCACTGACATACAGCAGTTCTTC. This codes for CASSATDIQQFF.

Written as DNA, the CDR3 is TGTGCCAGCAGCTTTGACGGGGACAATCAGCCCCAGCATTTT. It yields the protein CASSFDGDNQPQHF. The chain carries TRBV6-5 and TRBJ1-5, with D hard to call. In germline, CDR1 is MNHEY, CDR2 SVGAGI. V shed 6 bases and J shed 3 bases, with 12 bases lying between them. The CDR3 covers 14 residues.

The table lists this clone with a few counts. The chain is built from TRBV9 and TRBJ1-5; tentative D call: TRBD1 (5 bases). V was cut by 1 base and J by 9 bases, with 14 bases left in between. The CDR3 length is 14 residues. Looked up from germline, CDR1 is SGDLS and CDR2 is YYNGEE. CDR3 residues: CASSVSWGERPQHF. CDR3 in DNA: TGTGCCAGCAGCGTATCTTGGGGGGAACGGCCCCAGCATTTT.

This chain joins TRBV12-3 or TRBV12-4 and TRBJ2-2; no clear D gene. The CDR3 has 13 residues. V lost 2 bases and J 6 bases, leaving 7 bases between the germline ends. The DNA for the CDR3 is TGTGCCAGCAGTTTAAGGGAAGCCGGGGAGCTGTTTTTT. Protein product: CASSLREAGELFF.

The V call is TRBV5-6, the J call TRBJ1-2; D uncertain. This CDR3 is 12 amino acids long. The V end was cut by 1 base, the J end by 9 bases, with 10 bases between. CDR1 is SGHDT and CDR2 is YYEEEE in the germline V gene. CDR3 DNA: TGTGCCAGCAGCTTGAAGGGTATCAGCTACACCTTC. Translating gives CASSLKGISYTF. The full variable domain, completed using reference TRBV5-6 and TRBJ1-2, is DAGVTQSPTHLIKTRGQQVTLRCSPKSGHDTVSWYQQALGQGPQFIFQYYEEEERQRGNFPDRFSGHQFPNYSSELNVNALLLGDSALYLCASSLKGISYTFGSGTRLTVV.

The chain employs TRBV7-9 and TRBJ1-3; D unresolved. The germline V and J ends were trimmed by 4 bases and 2 bases, with 6 bases remaining between them. Germline CDR1 SEHNR, CDR2 FQNEAQ (reference sequence). This CDR3 contains 13 residues. The DNA for the CDR3 is TGTGCCAGCAGCTCTTTGACTGGAAACACCATATATTTT. It codes for CASSSLTGNTIYF.

The rearrangement joins TRBV5-5 to TRBJ2-7; no clear D. Germline lookup yields CDR1 SGHKS and CDR2 YYEKEE (reference sequence). This CDR3 spans 12 amino acids. Trimming pared 4 bases from V and 7 bases from J, leaving 12 bases between. CDR3 DNA: TGTGCCAGCAGCCTGGAGCTTCGGGAGCAGTACTTC. Protein: CASSLELREQYF.

The chain couples TRBV28 to TRBJ2-7, with D possibly being TRBD2 (5 bases). CDR1 and CDR2 (germline): MDHEN, SYDVKM. With 3 bases removed from V and 2 bases from J, the gap between germline ends came to 11 bases. The CDR3 totals 14 residues. The CDR3 nucleotides are TGTGCCAGCAGTTTTTGGACGGGGACCTACGAGCAGTACTTC. As protein: CASSFWTGTYEQYF.